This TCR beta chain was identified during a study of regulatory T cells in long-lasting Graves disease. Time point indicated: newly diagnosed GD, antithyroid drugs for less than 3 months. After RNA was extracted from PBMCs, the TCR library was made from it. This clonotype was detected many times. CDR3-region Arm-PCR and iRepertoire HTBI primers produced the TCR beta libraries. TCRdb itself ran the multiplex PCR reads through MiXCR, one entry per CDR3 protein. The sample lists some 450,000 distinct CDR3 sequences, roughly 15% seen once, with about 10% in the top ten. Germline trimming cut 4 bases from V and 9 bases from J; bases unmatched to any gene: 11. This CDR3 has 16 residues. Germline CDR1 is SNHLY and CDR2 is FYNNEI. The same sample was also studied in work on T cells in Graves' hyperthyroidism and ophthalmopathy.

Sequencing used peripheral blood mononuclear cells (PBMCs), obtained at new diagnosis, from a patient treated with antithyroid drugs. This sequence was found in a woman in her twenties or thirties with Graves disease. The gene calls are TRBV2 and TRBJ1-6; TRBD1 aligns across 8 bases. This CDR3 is CASSARQGFRGSPLHF. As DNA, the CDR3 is TGTGCCAGCAGTGCACGACAGGGGTTTAGGGGTTCACCCCTCCACTTT.